Presented here are 30 T cell receptor beta chains from one specimen sequenced in a study of regulatory T cells in long-lasting Graves disease. Sequencing libraries for TCR beta were prepared with iRepertoire HTBI primers and Arm-PCR of CDR3 regions. TCRdb re-derived calls from the multiplex PCR reads in MiXCR, one entry per CDR3 protein. The sample consists of about 440,000 distinct CDR3 sequences, 14% to 15% of them appearing once. As to time point: newly diagnosed GD, antithyroid drugs for less than 3 months. RNA extracted from PBMCs served as the sequencing template. This sample also appeared in a second study, on T cells in Graves' hyperthyroidism and ophthalmopathy.

Sample: peripheral blood mononuclear cells (PBMCs), taken at new diagnosis, from a patient treated with antithyroid drugs. The receptors derive from a woman in her twenties or thirties with Graves disease.

Many counts were recorded for this clonotype. The gene calls are TRBV10-2 and TRBJ2-4, with 11 bases that match TRBD2. The CDR3 runs 14 residues. V lost 5 bases to trimming and J lost 7 bases; unmatched junction nucleotides: 4. Germline CDR1 and CDR2: WSHSY and SAAADI. Here the CDR3 DNA reads TGCGCCAGCAGTACGACTAGCGGGATTAACATTCAGTACTTC. It encodes CASSTTSGINIQYF.

This clonotype was counted at least ten times. This rearrangement joins TRBV29-1 to TRBJ2-7; 7 bases map to TRBD2. The ends lost 1 base at V and 0 bases at J; junction bases unmatched: 6. Germline V gene lookup returns CDR1 SQVTM and CDR2 ANQGSEA. The CDR3 has 15 residues. CDR3 coding DNA: TGCAGCGTTGAAGCCCTAGCGGCAACCTCCTACGAGCAGTACTTC. Translating gives CSVEALAATSYEQYF.

This clonotype was counted at least ten times. The V gene is TRBV12-3 or TRBV12-4, the J gene TRBJ1-5; D possibly corresponds to TRBD1 (6 bases). CDR3 size: 15 residues. V shed 3 bases and J shed 1 base, with 10 bases lying between them. The CDR3, as DNA: TGTGCCAGCAGTTTCGGGGGGGCCAGCAATCAGCCCCAGCATTTT. Protein sequence: CASSFGGASNQPQHF.

This clonotype was observed at least ten times. The V call is TRBV20-1, the J call TRBJ1-1; no definite D call. V lost 0 bases and J lost 0, with 8 bases in between. CDR3 size: 14 residues. Germline V gives CDR1 DFQATT, CDR2 SNEGSKA (reference sequence). The DNA of the CDR3 is TGCAGTGCTAGAGATGACCTCTTGAACACTGAAGCTTTCTTT. Its translation: CSARDDLLNTEAFF.

This clonotype appeared many times. V usage is TRBV11-2 and J usage is TRBJ2-4; 7 positions agree with TRBD2. The J segment lost 4 bases and the V segment lost 0 bases, leaving 3 bases of the junction unmatched. CDR3 length: 15 amino acids. The germline V gene encodes CDR1 SGHAT and CDR2 FQNNGV. DNA for the CDR3: TGTGCCAGCAGCTTAGAATGGCGGGGGAAAAACATTCAGTACTTC. It yields the protein CASSLEWRGKNIQYF. The whole variable domain, filled in from reference TRBV11-2 and TRBJ2-4, reads EAGVAQSPRYKIIEKRQSVAFWCNPISGHATLYWYQQILGQGPKLLIQFQNNGVVDDSQLPKDRFSAERLKGVDSTLKIQPAKLEDSAVYLCASSLEWRGKNIQYFGAGTRLSVL.

This clonotype was found many times. This chain joins TRBV29-1 and TRBJ2-1, with unresolved D. CDR3 length: 11 residues. Trimming removed 4 bases at V and 8 bases at J, with 9 bases between. Germline CDR1 reads SQVTM; CDR2 reads ANQGSEA. The CDR3 bases are TGCAGCGTTGGGAGCATCTATGAGCAGTTCTTC. Its protein is CSVGSIYEQFF.

The chain has TRBV9 and TRBJ1-5; D ambiguous. Germline V gives CDR1 SGDLS, CDR2 YYNGEE. The CDR3 has 15 amino acids. V was clipped by 3 bases and J by 7 bases, with 17 bases between them. CDR3 sequence: CASSEAGGIGQPQHF. In nucleotides, the CDR3 is TGTGCCAGCAGCGAAGCCGGCGGGATTGGCCAGCCCCAGCATTTT.

In regard to this clonotype: A clone one base away is much larger, so this may be a read error. The rearrangement joins TRBV3-1 to TRBJ1-4, with TRBD1 as a possible D gene (5 bases). CDR3 length equals 14 residues. From germline, CDR1 is LGHDT and CDR2 YNNKEL (reference sequence). CDR3 loop: CAGSPGTEDEKLFF. The CDR3 coding sequence is TGTGCCGGCAGCCCCGGGACGGAAGATGAAAAACTGTTTTTT.

This clonotype was picked up many times. The chain carries TRBV11-2 and TRBJ2-7, with TRBD2 matching 11 bases. V lost 5 bases, J lost 4 bases, and 25 bases stayed unmatched. This CDR3 has 21 amino acids. The germline V gene has CDR1 SGHAT and CDR2 FQNNGV. The CDR3 here is CASSPGVWAAGTSGSNYEQYF. CDR3 sequence (DNA): TGTGCCAGCAGCCCGGGGGTTTGGGCCGCCGGTACTAGCGGGAGTAATTACGAGCAGTACTTC.

This clonotype appeared a few times. The chain is built from TRBV7-9 and TRBJ2-7; the D is unclear. Germline V gene sequence: CDR1 SEHNR, CDR2 FQNEAQ (reference sequence). The V end was cut by 8 bases, the J end by 2 bases, with 10 bases between. The CDR3 totals 12 residues. The CDR3 spells CASSAVPYEQYF. Here the CDR3 DNA reads TGTGCCAGCTCGGCAGTCCCCTACGAGCAGTACTTC.

This clonotype was counted ten times or more. The chain employs TRBV7-9 and TRBJ1-5; D gene ambiguous. The CDR3 has 16 amino acids. Trimming left V 5 bases short and J 0 bases short, with 14 bases between. The V gene's germline CDR1 is SEHNR and CDR2 FQNEAQ (reference sequence). In nucleotides, the CDR3 is TGTGCCAGCAGCCCCCTGATGGGAAGTAGCAATCAGCCCCAGCATTTT. Encoded protein: CASSPLMGSSNQPQHF.

A note on this clonotype: Given a far larger clone just one base away, this is likely a sequencing read error. V usage is TRBV20-1 and J usage is TRBJ2-7; D may be TRBD1 (6 bases). Germline-derived CDR1 and CDR2 are DFQATT and SNEGSKA (reference sequence). With 5 bases removed from V and 7 bases from J, the gap between germline ends came to 24 bases. The CDR3 consists of 15 residues. The CDR3 DNA follows: TGCAGTGCTTTAGGGGGAGAGGTCTCCTACAATGAGCAGTACTTC. This codes for CSALGGEVSYNEQYF.

The table lists this clonotype with many counts. A junction boundary mismatches the germline segment, possibly from a read error. The chain has TRBV20-1 and TRBJ2-3; D could derive from TRBD1 or TRBD2 (5 bases each). Looked up from germline, CDR1 is DFQATT and CDR2 is SNEGSKA (reference sequence). This CDR3 is built from 13 residues. CDR3 nucleotide sequence: TGCAGTGCCAGAGGGGAGTCAACAGATACGCAGTATTTT. This encodes CSARGESTDTQYF.

In its sample, this clonotype was seen many times. J is TRBJ2-1 and V is TRBV28; D could derive from TRBD1 or TRBD2 (5 bases each). The CDR3 runs to 17 residues. Germline assignment: CDR1 MDHEN and CDR2 SYDVKM. The V end lost 4 bases, the J end lost 8 bases, and 24 bases lay between the germline ends. The CDR3 protein is CASSSNSYRLGGDEQFF. DNA for the CDR3: TGTGCCAGCAGTTCGAACTCATACAGGCTCGGAGGCGATGAGCAGTTCTTC.

This clonotype was observed many times. The gene calls are TRBV30 and TRBJ2-7; D might be TRBD1 or TRBD2, each matching 5 bases. This CDR3 region has 12 residues. Per germline, CDR1 GTSNPN and CDR2 SVGIG (reference sequence). With 2 bases removed from V and 5 bases from J, the gap between germline ends came to 10 bases. In nucleotides, the CDR3 is TGTGCCTGGAGTCCTTGGGGGAACGAGCAGTACTTC. Encoded protein: CAWSPWGNEQYF.

Many counts were recorded for this clonotype. This rearrangement joins TRBV2 to TRBJ1-1; 7 bases agree with TRBD1. Germline values: CDR1 SNHLY, CDR2 FYNNEI. Trimming removed 5 bases from V and 2 bases from J; junction bases left unmatched: 8. This CDR3 has 15 residues. The CDR3 sequence: CASSSTGQPNTEAFF. The CDR3 DNA reads as TGTGCCAGCAGTTCGACGGGACAGCCTAACACTGAAGCTTTCTTT.

This clonotype was seen ten or more times. The V call is TRBV28, the J call TRBJ2-7, with TRBD1 as a possible D gene (5 bases). The ends were cut back, 3 bases at V and 5 bases at J, with 14 bases in the middle. Germline V gene sequence: CDR1 MDHEN, CDR2 SYDVKM. This CDR3 region has 14 residues. CDR3 loop: CASSFAPRGNEQYF. For the CDR3, the DNA is TGTGCCAGCAGTTTCGCCCCTAGGGGCAACGAGCAGTACTTC.

This clonotype was picked up many times. V usage is TRBV11-2 and J usage is TRBJ2-7; 7 nucleotides agree with TRBD1. This CDR3 has 15 amino acids. Trimming cost V 5 bases and J 2 bases; bases outside gene matches: 9. Germline V gene data show CDR1 as SGHAT and CDR2 as FQNNGV. The CDR3 region has the DNA TGTGCCAGCAGCATAAGCCGGGACAGCACCTACGAGCAGTACTTC. It yields the protein CASSISRDSTYEQYF.

In its sample, this clonotype was seen many times. The chain carries TRBV12-3 or TRBV12-4 and TRBJ2-7; possibly TRBD1 for D (5 bases). The V gene lost 0 bases and the J gene lost 4 bases, with 10 bases spanning the gap. This CDR3 spans 14 amino acids. The CDR3 coding sequence is TGTGCCAGCAGTTTAGCGCGCAGGGTGTACGAGCAGTACTTC. This encodes CASSLARRVYEQYF.

Comment on this clonotype: A far bigger clonotype differs at one base, so this is likely a read error. The chain is built from TRBV12-3 or TRBV12-4 and TRBJ2-4, with D uncertain. The better agreement between TRBJ1-2 and the DNA end casts doubt on the J call. The CDR3 is 13 amino acids. CDR3 nucleotides: TGTTCCAGCAGTCCCGGGCGGGTAAGCGGCTACACCTTC. Translated: CSSSPGRVSGYTF.

This clonotype was counted ten times or more. This sequence joins TRBV7-3 and TRBJ2-1, with 10 bases that match TRBD1. Trimming removed 7 bases from V and 4 bases from J; junction bases left unmatched: 4. This CDR3 is 14 amino acids long. CDR1 and CDR2 (germline): SGHTA, FQGTGA. The CDR3 nucleotides read TGTGCCAGCAAACAGGGACAGGGGTACAATGAGCAGTTCTTC. Its protein is CASKQGQGYNEQFF.

In its sample, this clonotype was seen many times. This chain connects TRBV11-3 to TRBJ2-1, with 8 bases matching TRBD2. Germline-derived CDR1 and CDR2 are SGHNT and YENEEA. There are 14 residues in the CDR3. The J segment lost 8 bases and the V segment lost 2 bases, leaving 5 bases of the junction unmatched. The CDR3: CASSLLAGSHEQFF. The CDR3 coding sequence is TGTGCCAGCAGCTTACTAGCGGGCAGCCATGAGCAGTTCTTC. Variable domain in full (rest from reference TRBV11-3 and TRBJ2-1): EAGVVQSPRYKIIEKKQPVAFWCNPISGHNTLYWYLQNLGQGPELLIRYENEEAVDDSQLPKDRFSAERLKGVDSTLKIQPAELGDSAVYLCASSLLAGSHEQFFGPGTRLTVL.

This clonotype was counted ten times or more. The gene calls are TRBV11-3 and TRBJ2-1, with a weak D call TRBD2 (5 bases). Germline loops: CDR1 SGHNT, CDR2 YENEEA. This CDR3 is built from 15 residues. Trimming took 5 bases from V and 6 from J, leaving 17 bases between them. The CDR3 nucleotides are TGTGCCAGCAGCAAAGGAGGTGGCGGAGCCAATGAGCAGTTCTTC. As protein: CASSKGGGGANEQFF. Full variable domain (remainder filled in from reference TRBV11-3 and TRBJ2-1): EAGVVQSPRYKIIEKKQPVAFWCNPISGHNTLYWYLQNLGQGPELLIRYENEEAVDDSQLPKDRFSAERLKGVDSTLKIQPAELGDSAVYLCASSKGGGGANEQFFGPGTRLTVL.

Many counts were recorded for this clonotype. CDR3 sequence (DNA): TGTGCCAGCAGTTTACCCCCGCTTGGTGAGCAGTTCTTC. Its protein is CASSLPPLGEQFF. The V and J genes are TRBV27 and TRBJ2-1; D not resolved. Trimming cost V 2 bases and J 9 bases, with 11 bases left between them. Germline lookup yields CDR1 MNHEY and CDR2 SMNVEV (reference sequence). The CDR3 runs 13 residues.

Ten or more counts support this clonotype. V is TRBV6-1 and J is TRBJ2-7; D might be TRBD1 or TRBD2, each matching 5 bases. Germline V lookup: CDR1 MNHNS, CDR2 SASEGT. The V gene lost 6 bases and the J gene lost 2 bases, with 17 bases spanning the gap. This CDR3 is built from 15 residues. The DNA for the CDR3 is TGTGCCAGCAGGGGACCAGGCAAGGGCACCTACGAGCAGTACTTC. Amino acids: CASRGPGKGTYEQYF.

This clonotype was counted between two and nine times. The conserved phenylalanine or tryptophan is not found at the CDR3 terminus, so this likely reflects a read error. The CDR3 bases are TGTGCCAGTAAACAGGGAGGCAATTCACCCCTCCACCTT. Its protein is CASKQGGNSPLHL. The chain links TRBV19 to TRBJ1-6; tentatively, D is TRBD1 (6 bases). The CDR3 contains 13 residues. V lost 7 bases, J lost 7 bases, and 11 bases lay in between. Germline assignment: CDR1 LNHDA and CDR2 SQIVND (reference sequence).

The chain recombines TRBV16 with TRBJ2-2, with TRBD1 matching 8 bases. CDR3 length: 13 residues. Germline CDR1 and CDR2: KGHSY and FQNENV. The junction had 3 bases not matched to a gene; V was cut back by 5 bases and J by 7 bases. In DNA, the CDR3 is TGTGCCAGCAGCTCAGGGGGCGTCGGGGAGCTGTTTTTT. Residues: CASSSGGVGELFF.

This clonotype has a count of ten or more. The CDR3: CASSPDWGARETQYF. The DNA of the CDR3 is TGTGCCAGCAGCCCCGACTGGGGGGCTCGAGAGACCCAGTACTTC. This sequence joins TRBV11-1 and TRBJ2-5, with D perhaps given as TRBD1 or TRBD2 (6 bases each). CDR1 and CDR2 (germline): SGHAT, FQDESV (reference sequence). The V and J ends lost 5 bases and 4 bases respectively, with 17 bases between them. This CDR3 has 15 amino acids.

This clonotype was observed at least ten times. The chain couples TRBV29-1 to TRBJ2-2; 8 bases line up with TRBD2. The ends lost 4 bases at V and 2 bases at J; junction bases unmatched: 6. CDR1 is SQVTM, CDR2 ANQGSEA, per germline. The CDR3 runs 15 residues. This CDR3 reads CSVVGRGGNTGELFF. DNA for the CDR3: TGCAGCGTTGTGGGTCGGGGGGGCAACACCGGGGAGCTGTTTTTT.

This clonotype was detected ten times or more. The CDR3 here is CASSGTRGQGAYGYTF. CDR3 nucleotides: TGTGCCAGCAGCGGGACCCGGGGTCAGGGGGCTTACGGCTACACCTTC. The chain combines TRBV9 with TRBJ1-2; 8 bases match TRBD1. V was pared by 3 bases and J by 8 bases, with 15 bases of the junction left unmatched. CDR1 is SGDLS and CDR2 is YYNGEE in the germline V gene. The length of the CDR3 is 16 residues.